Below, 29 T cell receptor beta chains from the same sample are listed, as sequenced in a study of tumor and adjacent non-tumor tissue in lung cancer. Three rounds of nested PCR, following a modified ARM-PCR protocol, produced the TCRbeta library. TCRdb analysed the multiplex PCR reads with MiXCR anew, one entry per CDR3 protein. The sample has over 130,000 distinct CDR3 sequences; 60% to 70% are singletons. RNA was extracted from bulk tissue without any cell sorting. The source material was lung tumor tissue. The receptors were sampled from a man in his sixties with small cell lung cancer.

This clonotype was counted between two and nine times. The CDR3 region has the DNA TGCAGTGCTAGAGTACAGGTCCACTACGAGCAGTACGTC. This codes for CSARVQVHYEQYV. The rearrangement links TRBV20-1 to TRBJ2-7, with D tentatively TRBD1 (5 bases). Germline-derived CDR1 and CDR2 are DFQATT and SNEGSKA (reference sequence). Trimming pared 1 base from V and 3 bases from J, leaving 10 bases between. This CDR3 contains 13 residues.

The chain carries TRBV6-6 and TRBJ1-3, with D maybe TRBD1 (5 bases). Trimming removed 5 bases from V and 6 bases from J, with 23 bases in between. Germline V gives CDR1 MNHNY, CDR2 SVGAGI (reference sequence). The CDR3 spans 17 residues. The CDR3 loop is CASSPGLGQAAANTIYF. The CDR3 DNA sequence: TGTGCCAGCAGTCCGGGGCTCGGGCAGGCCGCAGCAAACACCATATATTTT.

This clonotype was detected once. The conserved phenylalanine or tryptophan is not found at the CDR3 terminus, so this likely reflects a read error. J is TRBJ1-1 and V is TRBV11-2, with D possibly matching TRBD1 (6 bases). This CDR3 has 13 amino acids. Germline CDR1 is SGHAT and CDR2 is FQNNGV. CDR3 coding DNA: TGTGCCAGCAGCAGTGGCGGGGACACTGAGGCTTTCATT. This translates into CASSSGGDTEAFI.

The chain carries TRBV9 and TRBJ2-3; D perhaps matches TRBD1 (6 bases). The CDR3 covers 17 residues. Germline values: CDR1 SGDLS, CDR2 YYNGEE. Trimming pared 2 bases from V and 4 bases from J, leaving 20 bases between. This CDR3 is CASSVGSGTPSADTQYF. CDR3 sequence (DNA): TGTGCCAGCAGCGTTGGATCCGGGACACCTTCCGCAGATACGCAGTATTTT.

As to this clonotype: Germline is not matched at one junction end, which may reflect a read error. The V call is TRBV7-9, the J call TRBJ1-5, with D possibly TRBD1 on 5 matching bases. Per the germline V gene, CDR1 is SEHNR and CDR2 is FQNEAQ (reference sequence). The CDR3 is 14 residues long. CDR3 region: CASSLSMRGQPQHF. For the CDR3, the DNA is TGTGCTAGCAGCTTATCGATGAGGGGTCAGCCCCAGCATTTT. Full variable domain (rest looked up from reference TRBV7-9 and TRBJ1-5): DTGVSQNPRHKITKRGQNVTFRCDPISEHNRLYWYRQTLGQGPEFLTYFQNEAQLEKSRLLSDRFSAERPKGSFSTLEIQRTEQGDSAMYLCASSLSMRGQPQHFGDGTRLSIL.

As for this clonotype: A much larger clone lies a single base off, so this may be a read error. This chain connects TRBV4-2 to TRBJ2-7; D might be TRBD2 (6 bases). Germline assignment: CDR1 LGHNA and CDR2 YNFKEQ. Trimming removed 4 bases from V and 0 bases from J, with 19 bases in between. The CDR3 is 17 residues long. CDR3 sequence (DNA): TGTGCCAGCAGCCGAGGAAGGACTATCGGGGACTCCTACGAGCAGTACTTC. Translating gives CASSRGRTIGDSYEQYF.

This chain connects TRBV7-9 to TRBJ2-3; D perhaps matches TRBD2 (5 bases). V was trimmed by 2 bases and J by 12 bases, leaving 15 bases between them. CDR1 is SEHNR and CDR2 is FQNEAQ in the germline V gene (reference sequence). CDR3 length equals 13 residues. The CDR3 is CASSLFSGVPQYF. The CDR3 nucleotides are TGTGCCAGCAGCTTATTTTCCGGGGTTCCCCAGTATTTT.

Note on this clonotype: This CDR3 fails to terminate in the conserved phenylalanine or tryptophan, so it likely reflects a read error. This chain uses TRBV12-3 or TRBV12-4 with TRBJ2-1, with 9 bases that match TRBD1. The CDR3 is 16 amino acids. CDR3 amino acids: CACSSEDRGEVYEQFS. CDR3 nucleotide sequence: TGTGCCTGCAGTTCAGAGGACAGGGGAGAGGTCTATGAGCAGTTCTCC.

Comments on this clonotype: A junction boundary mismatches the germline segment, possibly from a read error. The chain combines TRBV12-3 or TRBV12-4 with TRBJ1-2, with D unclear. This CDR3 has 13 amino acids. CDR3 protein: CPSSNTFNYGYTF. CDR3 in DNA: TGTCCCAGTAGTAACACTTTTAACTATGGCTACACATTC.

As concerns this clonotype: Since a much larger clone is just one base distant, this may be a read error. The rearrangement joins TRBV4-1 to TRBJ2-1; perhaps TRBD1 as D (6 bases). Germline CDR1 is MGHRA and CDR2 is YSYEKL. This CDR3 is 13 amino acids long. The CDR3 sequence is CASSSTGYNERFF. CDR3 bases: TGCGCCAGCAGCTCGACAGGTTACAATGAGCGGTTCTTC.

J is TRBJ2-5 and V is TRBV12-3 or TRBV12-4; 11 bases fit TRBD2. This CDR3 is built from 15 residues. V was pared by 5 bases and J by 5 bases, with 7 bases of the junction left unmatched. This chain's CDR3 is CASSKLAGVGETQYF. In DNA form, the CDR3 reads TGTGCCAGCAGTAAACTAGCGGGAGTGGGGGAGACCCAGTACTTC.

This clonotype was recorded a few times. The chain carries TRBV6-5 and TRBJ2-2; a possible D gene is TRBD1 (5 bases). This CDR3 is built from 14 residues. Germline V gene data show CDR1 as MNHEY and CDR2 as SVGAGI. Trimming removed 5 bases at V and 4 bases at J, with 11 bases between. The CDR3 is CASSRTGSTGELFF. CDR3 DNA sequence: TGTGCCAGCAGTCGAACAGGTTCCACCGGGGAGCTGTTTTTT.

The chain couples TRBV5-4 to TRBJ2-3; 13 nucleotides match TRBD2. CDR1 and CDR2 from the germline V gene are SGHNT and YYREEE (reference sequence). V was pared by 7 bases and J by 7 bases, with 12 bases of the junction left unmatched. CDR3 length: 16 amino acids. CDR3 bases: TGTGCCAGCGGCCGGACTAGCGGGAGAGCTCCAAATACGCAGTATTTT. Amino acids: CASGRTSGRAPNTQYF.

This sequence joins TRBV29-1 and TRBJ2-7; D ambiguous. There are 11 residues in the CDR3. The V end was cut by 6 bases, the J end by 3 bases, with 9 bases between. The germline V gene has CDR1 SQVTM and CDR2 ANQGSEA. CDR3: CSVANGYEQYF. The CDR3 DNA reads TGCAGCGTAGCTAACGGCTACGAGCAGTACTTC.

Comment on this clonotype: This likely comes from a read error, as the CDR3 has no conserved phenylalanine or tryptophan at its end. The V and J genes are TRBV20-1 and TRBJ2-7, with 12 bases lining up with TRBD2. The CDR3 spans 15 residues. Unmatched junction bases numbered 8, after V lost 5 bases and J lost 3 bases. Germline V gene lookup returns CDR1 DFQATT and CDR2 SNEGSKA (reference sequence). CDR3 loop: CSAEPGTSGLYEQYL. In DNA, the CDR3 is TGCAGTGCTGAACCCGGGACTAGCGGGCTCTACGAGCAGTACCTC.

This clonotype was detected many times. The rearrangement joins TRBV29-1 to TRBJ2-3, with unresolved D. The CDR3 is 12 amino acids. With 7 bases removed from V and 7 bases from J, the gap between germline ends came to 15 bases. The germline V gene has CDR1 SQVTM and CDR2 ANQGSEA. This chain's CDR3 is CSAQNGGYTQYF. CDR3 nucleotides: TGCAGCGCACAAAATGGCGGTTATACGCAGTATTTT.

V gene TRBV12-3 or TRBV12-4 combines with J gene TRBJ2-2; 7 positions match TRBD1. J lost 7 bases, V lost 6 bases, and 11 bases had no gene match. There are 15 residues in the CDR3. CDR3 nucleotides: TGTGCCAGCAGAAGAGGGACAGCTGGGAGCGGGGAGCTGTTTTTT. This translates into CASRRGTAGSGELFF.

CDR3 DNA sequence: TGTGCCAGCAATTCCTTGGGACAGGGGAAGGGGGAAGCTTTCTTT. Protein sequence: CASNSLGQGKGEAFF. The V call is TRBV6-2 or TRBV6-3, the J call TRBJ1-1; 10 bases line up with TRBD1. Per germline, CDR1 MNHEY and CDR2 SVGEGT. The CDR3 is 15 amino acids. The V segment lost 7 bases and the J segment 8 bases; nucleotides outside the gene matches: 13.

Concerning this clonotype itself: An end of the junction does not agree with germline; a read error may underlie this. V gene TRBV20-1 combines with J gene TRBJ1-2; weak D call: TRBD1 (6 bases). Germline V gene sequence: CDR1 DFQATT, CDR2 SNEGSKA (reference sequence). This CDR3 region has 14 residues. The CDR3 loop is CSARDAGASDGCTF. DNA of the CDR3: TGCAGTGCTAGAGATGCGGGGGCTTCAGATGGCTGCACCTTC.

V gene TRBV20-1 combines with J gene TRBJ2-7, with D maybe TRBD2 (5 bases). This CDR3 contains 12 residues. Germline V gives CDR1 DFQATT, CDR2 SNEGSKA (reference sequence). The CDR3 reads CSARKDSNEQYV. CDR3 DNA sequence: TGCAGTGCTAGAAAGGACTCCAACGAGCAGTACGTC.

Of note for this clonotype: Since a much larger clone is just one base distant, this may be a read error. The V call is TRBV20-1, the J call TRBJ2-5, with 8 nucleotides matching TRBD1. The germline V gene encodes CDR1 DFQATT and CDR2 SNEGSKA (reference sequence). This CDR3 has 13 amino acids. J lost 7 bases, V lost 5 bases, and 9 bases had no gene match. The CDR3 here is CSALTTTGGTQYF. The CDR3 DNA sequence: TGCAGTGCTCTAACTACTACAGGGGGGACCCAGTACTTC.

The chain combines TRBV28 with TRBJ2-7, with 10 bases fitting TRBD1. This CDR3 is 16 amino acids long. J lost 3 bases, V lost 5 bases, and 10 bases had no gene match. The germline CDR1 and CDR2 sequences are MDHEN and SYDVKM. CDR3 sequence: CASSANDRGPGYEQYF. For the CDR3, the DNA is TGTGCCAGCAGTGCTAATGACAGGGGGCCGGGCTACGAGCAGTACTTC.

Regarding this clonotype: With a much larger clone just one base away, this may be a read error. The rearrangement links TRBV5-4 to TRBJ2-5; tentatively, D is TRBD1 (6 bases). Looked up from germline, CDR1 is SGHNT and CDR2 is YYREEE (reference sequence). V was trimmed by 6 bases and J by 2 bases, leaving 14 bases between them. This CDR3 contains 14 residues. The CDR3 protein is CASNVTGTQETQYF. The CDR3 bases are TGTGCCAGCAACGTTACCGGGACACAAGAGACCCAGTACTTC. Variable domain in full (rest from reference TRBV5-4 and TRBJ2-5): ETGVTQSPTHLIKTRGQQVTLRCSSQSGHNTVSWYQQALGQGPQFIFQYYREEENGRGNFPPRFSGLQFPNYSSELNVNALELDDSALYLCASNVTGTQETQYFGPGTRLLVL.

In regard to this clonotype: The junction and the germline gene differ at one end; a read error may be behind it. This sequence joins TRBV4-2 and TRBJ1-2; no reliable D call. Germline CDR1 reads LGHNA; CDR2 reads YNFKEQ. This CDR3 is 15 amino acids long. The CDR3 DNA reads as TGTGCCAGCAGCCAAGAATTGATAGTGGACTATGGCTACACCTTT. Amino acid sequence: CASSQELIVDYGYTF.

This clonotype was seen many times. V is TRBV5-6 and J is TRBJ2-7, with D perhaps TRBD1 (5 bases). CDR1 is SGHDT, CDR2 YYEEEE, per germline. This CDR3 contains 15 residues. Trimming cost V 1 base and J 10 bases, with 21 bases left between them. Here the CDR3 reads CASSLLGPRPQGQYF. CDR3 bases: TGTGCCAGCAGCTTGTTAGGACCTCGACCGCAGGGACAGTACTTC.

Concerning this clonotype: One junction end disagrees with the germline gene, perhaps due to a read error. V is TRBV6-5 and J is TRBJ2-1, with a weak D call TRBD2 (5 bases). This CDR3 has 12 residues. Germline CDR1 MNHEY, CDR2 SVGAGI. The CDR3 DNA reads as TGTGCCAGCAGTTATGACTACAGTGAGCAGTTCTTC. This translates into CASSYDYSEQFF.

V usage is TRBV11-2 and J usage is TRBJ1-4, with D unclear. This CDR3 is built from 13 residues. Trimming removed 10 bases from V and 7 bases from J, with 16 bases in between. CDR1 and CDR2 from the germline V gene are SGHAT and FQNNGV. CDR3 in DNA: TGTGCCAATAGCTCCAGACGGAGTGAAAAACTGTTTTTT. Encoded protein: CANSSRRSEKLFF. Combining the CDR3 with reference TRBV11-2 and TRBJ1-4 gives the whole variable domain EAGVAQSPRYKIIEKRQSVAFWCNPISGHATLYWYQQILGQGPKLLIQFQNNGVVDDSQLPKDRFSAERLKGVDSTLKIQPAKLEDSAVYLCANSSRRSEKLFFGSGTQLSVL.

A note on this clonotype: Since the CDR3 does not end with the conserved phenylalanine or tryptophan, this likely comes from a read error. V is TRBV29-1 and J is TRBJ2-1, with TRBD2 matching over 9 bases. The trim removed 5 bases at V and 4 bases at J, leaving 6 bases unmatched. CDR1 and CDR2 (germline): SQVTM, ANQGSEA. This CDR3 spans 14 amino acids. The CDR3 protein is CSVPGLANYNEQFS. The CDR3 nucleotides read TGCAGCGTTCCGGGACTAGCTAATTACAATGAGCAGTTCTCC.

Notes on this clonotype: At one end, the junction sequence differs from germline, possibly due to a read error. The chain employs TRBV6-1 and TRBJ2-4; either TRBD1 or TRBD2 may fit D (6 bases each). The V gene's germline CDR1 is MNHNS and CDR2 SASEGT. The CDR3 extends over 14 amino acids. The CDR3 is CANSEGGAKNIQYF. For the CDR3, the DNA is TGTGCCAACAGTGAAGGGGGGGCCAAAAACATTCAGTACTTC.